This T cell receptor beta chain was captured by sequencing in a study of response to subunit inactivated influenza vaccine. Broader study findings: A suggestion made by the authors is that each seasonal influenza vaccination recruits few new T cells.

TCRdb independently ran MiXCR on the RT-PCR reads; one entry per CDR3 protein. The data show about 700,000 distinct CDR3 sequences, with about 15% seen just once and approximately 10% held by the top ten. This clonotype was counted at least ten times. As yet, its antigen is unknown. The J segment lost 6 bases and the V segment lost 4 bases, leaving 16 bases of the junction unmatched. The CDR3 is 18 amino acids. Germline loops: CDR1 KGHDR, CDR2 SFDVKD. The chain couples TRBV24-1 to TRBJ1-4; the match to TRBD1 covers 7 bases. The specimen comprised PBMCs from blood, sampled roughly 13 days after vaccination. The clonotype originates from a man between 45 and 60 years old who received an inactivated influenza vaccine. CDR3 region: CATSDFDPPGGQDEKLFF. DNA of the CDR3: TGTGCCACCAGTGACTTTGACCCCCCAGGGGGGCAGGATGAAAAACTGTTTTTT.